These 32 T cell receptor beta chains were all obtained from the same sample, sequenced in a study of response to subunit inactivated influenza vaccine. TCRdb recomputed calls from the RT-PCR reads with MiXCR, one row per CDR3 protein. The sample lists hundreds of thousands of distinct CDR3 sequences; around a sixth were seen once. Sequenced material: PBMCs from blood, taken about 5 days after vaccination. Receptor source: a man aged 50 to 59 who received an inactivated influenza vaccine.

The J gene is TRBJ1-6, the V gene TRBV20-1; 7 bases are shared with TRBD1. J was trimmed by 0 bases and V by 6 bases; bases with no gene match: 8. CDR3 length: 16 amino acids. The germline CDR1 and CDR2 sequences are DFQATT and SNEGSKA (reference sequence). The CDR3 region has the DNA TGCAGTGCAAATACAGGGGCCGTCTCCTATAATTCACCCCTCCACTTT. Protein product: CSANTGAVSYNSPLHF.

As to this clonotype: One base away lies a much larger clone, so this may be a sequencing read error. This chain joins TRBV13 and TRBJ2-7; D is undetermined. This CDR3 region has 12 residues. Per germline, CDR1 PRHDT and CDR2 FYEKMQ (reference sequence). The DNA of the CDR3 is TGTGCCAGCAGCGACGAACACGGCGAGCTGTACTTC. It encodes CASSDEHGELYF.

This clonotype showed up many times. The chain has TRBV12-3 or TRBV12-4 and TRBJ1-2; tentatively, D is TRBD1 (5 bases). V shed 0 bases and J shed 4 bases, with 12 bases lying between them. The CDR3 has 15 residues. This CDR3 is CASSLALRGSYGYTF. The DNA for the CDR3 is TGTGCCAGCAGTTTAGCGTTGAGGGGAAGCTATGGCTACACCTTC.

This clonotype has just a few counts. The chain couples TRBV5-1 to TRBJ2-3, with TRBD2 identical over 7 bases. The CDR3 contains 12 residues. Trimming took 0 bases from V and 12 from J; bases not matched to a gene: 4. The V gene's germline CDR1 is SGHRS and CDR2 YFSETQ. The DNA of the CDR3 is TGCGCCAGCAGCTTGGGCACGGGACTACAGTATTTT. Protein product: CASSLGTGLQYF.

A remark on this clonotype: A much larger clonotype is one base distant, so this may be a read error. V and J are TRBV9 and TRBJ2-3, with D unresolved. This CDR3 contains 12 residues. Germline CDR1 is SGDLS and CDR2 is YYNGEE. V lost 4 bases, J lost 6 bases, and 9 bases lay in between. CDR3 in DNA: TGTGCCAGCAGCCCGATAGGGGATACGCAGTATTTT. Its protein product is CASSPIGDTQYF.

This clonotype turned up a few times. The chain recombines TRBV7-2 with TRBJ2-7, with D possibly matching TRBD2 (5 bases). Germline V gene data show CDR1 as SGHTA and CDR2 as FQGNSA. The CDR3 extends over 14 amino acids. Trimming took off 4 bases at V and 5 bases at J, with 15 bases between the two ends. In DNA form, the CDR3 reads TGTGCCAGCAGCTCCCGGGTAGGGCGGGACGAGCAGTACTTC. Its protein product is CASSSRVGRDEQYF.

This clonotype was counted only a few times. The gene calls are TRBV5-1 and TRBJ2-7; 7 bases line up with TRBD2. CDR1 is SGHRS and CDR2 is YFSETQ in the germline V gene. The CDR3 spans 14 residues. Trimming at V came to 0 bases and at J to 6 bases, leaving 6 bases not matched to a gene. CDR3 sequence (DNA): TGCGCCAGCAGCTTGGCCATGGGGGGGGTCGAGCAGTACTTC. It is translated as CASSLAMGGVEQYF.

This clonotype turned up a few times. The gene calls are TRBV7-2 and TRBJ2-2; D remains ambiguous. The CDR3 totals 13 residues. V dropped 5 bases and J dropped 8 bases, with 12 bases sitting between them. Germline CDR1 is SGHTA and CDR2 is FQGNSA. CDR3 nucleotides: TGTGCCAGCAGCCTCCTCAAGATAGGGGAGCTGTTTTTT. It translates to CASSLLKIGELFF.

This clonotype has only one observation. V and J are TRBV30 and TRBJ2-6, with 9 bases that match TRBD1. Trimming took 4 bases from V and 0 from J; bases not matched to a gene: 7. Germline CDR1 reads GTSNPN; CDR2 reads SVGIG (reference sequence). CDR3 size: 17 residues. The CDR3 loop is CAWKRDRDFSGANVLTF. CDR3 coding DNA: TGTGCCTGGAAAAGGGACAGGGATTTCTCTGGGGCCAACGTCCTGACTTTC. Based on the CDR3 plus reference TRBV30 and TRBJ2-6, the full variable domain is SQTIHQWPATLVQPVGSPLSLECTVEGTSNPNLYWYRQAAGRGLQLLFYSVGIGQISSEVPQNLSASRPQDRQFILSSKKLLLSDSGFYLCAWKRDRDFSGANVLTFGAGSRLTVL.

The chain employs TRBV4-3 and TRBJ2-2; D may correspond to TRBD1 or TRBD2 (5 bases each). CDR1 is LGHNA and CDR2 is YSLEER in the germline V gene. Trimming pared 0 bases from V and 13 bases from J, leaving 18 bases between. The CDR3 sequence is 15 residues long. The CDR3 loop is CASSQEDSGTSGLFF. The CDR3 coding sequence is TGCGCCAGCAGCCAAGAAGATTCCGGGACCAGCGGGCTGTTTTTT.

The V gene is TRBV20-1, the J gene TRBJ2-7, with 10 nucleotides matching TRBD1. CDR3 length: 13 amino acids. V lost 6 bases, J lost 3 bases, and 5 bases stayed unmatched. Germline-derived CDR1 and CDR2 are DFQATT and SNEGSKA (reference sequence). The CDR3 is CSALTGGGYEQYF. CDR3 nucleotide sequence: TGCAGTGCACTGACAGGGGGCGGCTACGAGCAGTACTTC.

This clonotype has at least ten counts. The V call is TRBV5-1, the J call TRBJ2-7; tentatively, D is TRBD2 (5 bases). This CDR3 is built from 13 residues. Germline-derived CDR1 and CDR2 are SGHRS and YFSETQ. V was shortened by 0 bases and J by 4 bases, with 8 bases between the two germline ends. The CDR3 region has the DNA TGCGCCAGCAGCTTGGGAGCGGAGTACGAGCAGTACTTC. Its translation is CASSLGAEYEQYF.

At least ten counts were recorded for this clonotype. The chain carries TRBV6-2 or TRBV6-3 and TRBJ2-2; 9 nucleotides match TRBD2. V was pared by 4 bases and J by 4 bases, with 7 bases of the junction left unmatched. The germline CDR1 and CDR2 sequences are MNHEY and SVGEGT. The CDR3 covers 16 residues. The CDR3 bases are TGTGCCAGCAGTTTCGTTAGCGGGAGAGCCACCGGGGAGCTGTTTTTT. This gives the protein CASSFVSGRATGELFF.

The chain employs TRBV12-3 or TRBV12-4 and TRBJ2-1; 8 bases are a match to TRBD1. The CDR3 is made up of 15 amino acids. The ends lost 6 bases at V and 0 bases at J; junction bases unmatched: 4. The CDR3 is CASSMDRASYNEQFF. Written as DNA, the CDR3 is TGTGCCAGCAGCATGGACAGGGCCTCCTACAATGAGCAGTTCTTC.

This clonotype appeared many times. V usage is TRBV20-1 and J usage is TRBJ2-1, with 9 bases aligning to TRBD1. The CDR3 covers 14 residues. The germline V gene encodes CDR1 DFQATT and CDR2 SNEGSKA (reference sequence). Trimming at V came to 6 bases and at J to 4 bases, leaving 7 bases not matched to a gene. The CDR3 coding sequence is TGCAGTGCCAGACAGGGGGGGGGTTACAATGAGCAGTTCTTC. Protein: CSARQGGGYNEQFF.

The chain couples TRBV5-1 to TRBJ2-1, with D possibly matching TRBD2 (6 bases). Trimming took off 3 bases at V and 2 bases at J, with 12 bases between the two ends. In germline, CDR1 is SGHRS, CDR2 YFSETQ. The CDR3 runs 15 residues. Here the CDR3 reads CASSSSGSPYNEQFF. CDR3 bases: TGCGCCAGCAGCTCAAGCGGGTCCCCCTACAATGAGCAGTTCTTC.

V usage is TRBV5-1 and J usage is TRBJ2-7; TRBD1 matches at 7 bases. The CDR3 loop spans 14 amino acids. The V and J ends lost 4 bases and 6 bases, in that order; junction bases with no gene match: 10. Germline lookup yields CDR1 SGHRS and CDR2 YFSETQ. The DNA of the CDR3 is TGCGCCAGCAGCCCCTCCCAGGGGGTAGGCGAGCAGTACTTC. This translates into CASSPSQGVGEQYF.

This clonotype was recorded many times. The chain links TRBV29-1 to TRBJ2-3, with 10 bases aligning to TRBD2. Germline V CDR1 and CDR2: SQVTM, ANQGSEA. The junction had 3 bases not matched to a gene; V was cut back by 6 bases and J by 0 bases. The length of the CDR3 is 14 residues. This CDR3 is CSVGLAASTDTQYF. DNA of the CDR3: TGCAGCGTCGGACTAGCGGCTAGCACAGATACGCAGTATTTT.

This clonotype was picked up a small number of times. This rearrangement joins TRBV30 to TRBJ2-1; D may be TRBD1 (5 bases). Per germline, CDR1 GTSNPN and CDR2 SVGIG (reference sequence). V was trimmed by 5 bases and J by 8 bases, leaving 13 bases between them. This CDR3 spans 12 amino acids. CDR3 region: CAWGQGFDEQFF. Here the CDR3 DNA reads TGTGCCTGGGGTCAGGGTTTCGATGAGCAGTTCTTC.

This clonotype was seen at least ten times. The chain combines TRBV27 with TRBJ1-1; no reliable D call. Trimming stripped 8 bases from V and 5 bases from J, with 15 bases between. The CDR3 is made up of 13 amino acids. Germline lookup yields CDR1 MNHEY and CDR2 SMNVEV (reference sequence). CDR3 loop: CASGKGQQTEAFF. For the CDR3, the DNA is TGTGCCAGCGGGAAGGGCCAACAAACTGAAGCTTTCTTT.

CDR3: CASSYSTDRGLNEQFF. CDR3 nucleotides: TGTGCCAGCAGTTACTCGACGGACAGGGGGCTGAATGAGCAGTTCTTC. V gene TRBV6-2 or TRBV6-3 combines with J gene TRBJ2-1; 11 bases match TRBD1. CDR1 and CDR2 (germline): MNHEY, SVGEGT. The CDR3 contains 16 residues. The V gene end was trimmed by 0 bases and the J gene end by 7 bases; junction bases not matched to a gene: 5.

The chain couples TRBV29-1 to TRBJ2-1, with a weak D call TRBD1 (6 bases). The CDR3 has 11 residues. Trimming cost V 7 bases and J 9 bases, with 13 bases left between them. The germline V gene has CDR1 SQVTM and CDR2 ANQGSEA. Here the CDR3 DNA reads TGCAGCGGCAAACAGGGAGCTGAGCAGTTCTTC. This sequence encodes CSGKQGAEQFF.

There are a few counts of this clonotype. The genes are TRBV7-9 and TRBJ2-3; D is undetermined. The CDR3 has 14 residues. Between the trimmed V and J ends, which lost 5 bases and 5 bases, there was a span of 14 bases. CDR1 is SEHNR, CDR2 FQNEAQ, per germline (reference sequence). CDR3 sequence: CASSPPPRIDTQYF. DNA for the CDR3: TGTGCCAGCAGCCCCCCGCCGCGAATAGATACGCAGTATTTT. The full variable domain, rest sourced from reference TRBV7-9 and TRBJ2-3, is DTGVSQNPRHKITKRGQNVTFRCDPISEHNRLYWYRQTLGQGPEFLTYFQNEAQLEKSRLLSDRFSAERPKGSFSTLEIQRTEQGDSAMYLCASSPPPRIDTQYFGPGTRLTVL.

This clonotype was seen more than once but under ten times. The chain uses TRBV4-1 and TRBJ2-2; 12 bases map to TRBD2. The germline CDR1 and CDR2 sequences are MGHRA and YSYEKL. This CDR3 spans 16 amino acids. Trimming took 1 base from V and 7 from J; bases not matched to a gene: 4. Here the CDR3 reads CASSQGRTSGVGELFF. CDR3 bases: TGCGCCAGCAGCCAAGGGAGGACTAGCGGGGTCGGGGAGCTGTTTTTT.

The rearrangement links TRBV2 to TRBJ2-1; D possibly corresponds to TRBD2 (6 bases). The V and J ends lost 6 bases and 1 base respectively, with 13 bases between them. The CDR3 is 15 residues long. Germline values: CDR1 SNHLY, CDR2 FYNNEI. The CDR3 DNA is TGTGCCAGCAGGGGACTTGCGCCGTCCTACAATGAGCAGTTCTTC. Protein: CASRGLAPSYNEQFF.

This clonotype has only a few counts. Possible read error: a much larger clone is one base away. This chain links TRBV7-8 with TRBJ2-3; D gene ambiguous. The germline CDR1 and CDR2 sequences are SGHVS and FQNEAQ. The length of the CDR3 is 13 residues. V was shortened by 2 bases and J by 2 bases, with 5 bases between the two germline ends. CDR3 DNA sequence: TGTGCCAGCAGCTTAACCCCCACAGATACGCAGTATTTT. Translated, it gives CASSLTPTDTQYF. The full variable domain, with the rest looked up from reference TRBV7-8 and TRBJ2-3, is GAGVSQSPRYKVAKRGQDVALRCDPISGHVSLFWYQQALGQGPEFLTYFQNEAQLDKSGLPSDRFFAERPEGSVSTLKIQRTQQEDSAVYLCASSLTPTDTQYFGPGTRLTVL.

V usage is TRBV20-1 and J usage is TRBJ2-1; 16 nucleotides agree with TRBD2. CDR3 length: 19 amino acids. Germline loops: CDR1 DFQATT, CDR2 SNEGSKA (reference sequence). V lost 3 bases and J lost 1; bases outside the gene matches: 9. The CDR3 nucleotides read TGCAGTGCTAGGGGCTTGGGACTAGCGGGGGGGATTTCCTACAATGAGCAGTTCTTC. Protein sequence: CSARGLGLAGGISYNEQFF.

This clonotype showed up just once. The chain carries TRBV11-2 and TRBJ2-1; 13 bases fit TRBD2. The CDR3 loop spans 16 amino acids. CDR1 SGHAT and CDR2 FQNNGV come from the germline V gene. Trimming at V came to 4 bases and at J to 4 bases, leaving 4 bases not matched to a gene. The CDR3 reads CASSSTSGGTYNEQFF. CDR3 nucleotides: TGTGCCAGCAGCTCGACTAGCGGGGGGACGTACAATGAGCAGTTCTTC.

The chain is built from TRBV29-1 and TRBJ2-2; 8 bases match TRBD1. The CDR3 runs to 13 residues. Looked up from germline, CDR1 is SQVTM and CDR2 is ANQGSEA. The junction had 3 bases not matched to a gene; V was cut back by 6 bases and J by 3 bases. The CDR3, as DNA: TGCAGCGTCGACAGGGGATACACCGGGGAGCTGTTTTTT. Its translation: CSVDRGYTGELFF.

This clonotype was counted at least ten times. This sequence joins TRBV27 and TRBJ2-7, with D perhaps matching TRBD2 (6 bases). The length of the CDR3 is 15 residues. The V gene's germline CDR1 is MNHEY and CDR2 SMNVEV (reference sequence). Trimming cost V 8 bases and J 4 bases, with 21 bases left between them. The CDR3 DNA follows: TGTGCCAGCTCTTGGGGTGTCGGGAGCCTTTACGAGCAGTACTTC. Amino acids: CASSWGVGSLYEQYF.

The chain is built from TRBV6-5 and TRBJ2-6; D might be TRBD1 (5 bases). Trimming stripped 1 base from V and 4 bases from J, with 8 bases between. The CDR3 runs to 15 residues. CDR1 is MNHEY and CDR2 is SVGAGI in the germline V gene. The CDR3: CASSYYRSGANVLTF. As DNA, the CDR3 is TGTGCCAGCAGTTACTACAGGAGCGGGGCCAACGTCCTGACTTTC.

This clonotype has a handful of counts. V gene TRBV20-1 combines with J gene TRBJ1-1; no clear D gene. Germline V gene data show CDR1 as DFQATT and CDR2 as SNEGSKA (reference sequence). The CDR3 is made up of 14 amino acids. Between the trimmed V and J ends, which lost 0 bases and 2 bases, there was a span of 10 bases. CDR3 nucleotides: TGCAGTGCTAGAGATCAAACATTAAACACTGAAGCTTTCTTT. This sequence encodes CSARDQTLNTEAFF.